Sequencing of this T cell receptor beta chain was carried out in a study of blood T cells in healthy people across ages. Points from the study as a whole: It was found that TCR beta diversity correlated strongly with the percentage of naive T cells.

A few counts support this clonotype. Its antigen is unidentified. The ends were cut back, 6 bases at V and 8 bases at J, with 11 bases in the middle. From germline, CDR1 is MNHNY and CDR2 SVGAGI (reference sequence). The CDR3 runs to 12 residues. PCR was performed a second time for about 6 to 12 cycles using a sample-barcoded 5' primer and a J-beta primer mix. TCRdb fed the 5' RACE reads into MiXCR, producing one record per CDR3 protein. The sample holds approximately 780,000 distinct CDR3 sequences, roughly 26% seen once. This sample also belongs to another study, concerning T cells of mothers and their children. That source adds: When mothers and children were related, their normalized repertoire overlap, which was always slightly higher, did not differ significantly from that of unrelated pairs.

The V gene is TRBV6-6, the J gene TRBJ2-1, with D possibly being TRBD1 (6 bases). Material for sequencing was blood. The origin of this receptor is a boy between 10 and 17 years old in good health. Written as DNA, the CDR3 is TGTGCCAGCAGGCTGACAGGCTATGAGCAGTTCTTC. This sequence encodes CASRLTGYEQFF.